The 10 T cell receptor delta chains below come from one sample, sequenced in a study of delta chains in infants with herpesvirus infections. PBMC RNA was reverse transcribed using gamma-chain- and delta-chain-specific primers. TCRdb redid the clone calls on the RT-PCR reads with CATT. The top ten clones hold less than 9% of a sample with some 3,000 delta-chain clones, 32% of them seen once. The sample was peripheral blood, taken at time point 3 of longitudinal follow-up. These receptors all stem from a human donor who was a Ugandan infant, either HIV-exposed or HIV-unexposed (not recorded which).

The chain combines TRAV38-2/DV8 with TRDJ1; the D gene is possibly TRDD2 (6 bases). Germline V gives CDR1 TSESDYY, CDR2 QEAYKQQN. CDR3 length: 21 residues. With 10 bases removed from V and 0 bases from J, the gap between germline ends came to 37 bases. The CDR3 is CAVGPKSYPTSARLYTDKLIF. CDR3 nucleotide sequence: TGTGCTGTGGGTCCAAAGTCCTACCCTACGTCTGCGCGTCTTTACACCGATAAACTCATCTTT.

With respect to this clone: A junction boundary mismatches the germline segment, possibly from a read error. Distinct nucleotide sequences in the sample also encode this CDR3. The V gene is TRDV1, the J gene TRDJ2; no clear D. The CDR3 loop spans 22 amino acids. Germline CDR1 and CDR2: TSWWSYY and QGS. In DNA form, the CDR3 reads TGTGCTCTTGGGCCCCCTCTCGCTCTAATACTTACGAAGGGTGCTTTGACGGCACAACTCTTCTTT. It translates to CALGPPLALILTKGALTAQLFF.

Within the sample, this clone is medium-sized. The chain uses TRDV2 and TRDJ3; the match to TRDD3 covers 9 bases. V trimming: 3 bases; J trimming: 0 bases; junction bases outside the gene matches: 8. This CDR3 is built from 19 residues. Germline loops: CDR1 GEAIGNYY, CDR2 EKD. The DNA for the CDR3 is TGTGCCTGTGACCTGACTGGGGGACGGAGCTCCTGGGACACCCGACAGATGTTTTTC. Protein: CACDLTGGRSSWDTRQMFF.

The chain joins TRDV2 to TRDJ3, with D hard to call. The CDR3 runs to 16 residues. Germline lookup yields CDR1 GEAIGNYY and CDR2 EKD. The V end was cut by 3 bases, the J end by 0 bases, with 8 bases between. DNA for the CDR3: TGTGCCTGTGACGCTTTAAGCTCCTGGGACACCCGACAGATGTTTTTC. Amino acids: CACDALSSWDTRQMFF.

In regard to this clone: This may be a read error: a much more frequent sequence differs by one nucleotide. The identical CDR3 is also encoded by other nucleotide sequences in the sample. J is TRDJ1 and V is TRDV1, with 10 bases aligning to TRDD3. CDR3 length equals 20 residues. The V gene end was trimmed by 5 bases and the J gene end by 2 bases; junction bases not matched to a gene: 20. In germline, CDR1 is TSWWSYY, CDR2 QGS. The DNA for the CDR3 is TGTGCTCTTGGGCCACCAGCCGCCTACTCCGTACTGGGGGATACCGATAAACTCATCTTT. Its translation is CALGPPAAYSVLGDTDKLIF.

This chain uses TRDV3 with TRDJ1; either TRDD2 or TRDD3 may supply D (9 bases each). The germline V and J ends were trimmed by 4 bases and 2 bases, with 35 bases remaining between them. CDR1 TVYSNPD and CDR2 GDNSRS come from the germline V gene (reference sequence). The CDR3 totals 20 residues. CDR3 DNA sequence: TGTGCCTCTACCCACGGCCTTCCTACTCTGGGGGATTGGGAAACCGATAAACTCATCTTT. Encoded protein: CASTHGLPTLGDWETDKLIF.

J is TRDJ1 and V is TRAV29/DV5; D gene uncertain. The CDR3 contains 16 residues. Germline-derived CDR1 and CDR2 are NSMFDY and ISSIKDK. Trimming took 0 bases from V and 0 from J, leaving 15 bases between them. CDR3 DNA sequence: TGTGCAGCAAGCGCAATTCCCACTAGTTACACCGATAAACTCATCTTT. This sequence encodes CAASAIPTSYTDKLIF. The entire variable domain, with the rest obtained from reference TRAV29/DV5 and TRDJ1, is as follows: DQQVKQNSPSLSVQEGRISILNCDYTNSMFDYFLWYKKYPAEGPTFLISISSIKDKNEDGRFTVFLNKSAKHLSLHIVPSQPGDSAVYFCAASAIPTSYTDKLIFGKGTRVTVEP.

CDR3 DNA: TGTGCTCTTGGGGAACTACCGGAGTGCCTTCCTACGTTGTATTTTACAAAACTCATCTTT. Residues: CALGELPECLPTLYFTKLIF. The rearrangement links TRDV1 to TRDJ1; TRDD2 matches at 9 bases. CDR3 length: 20 residues. J lost 8 bases, V lost 0 bases, and 22 bases had no gene match. Germline V lookup: CDR1 TSWWSYY, CDR2 QGS.

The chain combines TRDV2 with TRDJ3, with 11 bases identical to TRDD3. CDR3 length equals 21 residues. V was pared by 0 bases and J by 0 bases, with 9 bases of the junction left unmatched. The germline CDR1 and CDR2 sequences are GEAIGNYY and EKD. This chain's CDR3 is CACDTVVLGDTRSWDTRQMFF. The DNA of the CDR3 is TGTGCCTGTGACACCGTAGTGCTGGGGGATACCCGCTCCTGGGACACCCGACAGATGTTTTTC.

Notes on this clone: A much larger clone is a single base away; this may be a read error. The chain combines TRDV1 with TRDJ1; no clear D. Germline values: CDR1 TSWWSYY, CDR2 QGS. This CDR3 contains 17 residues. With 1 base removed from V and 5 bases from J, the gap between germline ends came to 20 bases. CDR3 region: CALGERRHGEIEDKLIF. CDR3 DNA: TGTGCTCTTGGGGAACGCCGGCACGGTGAGATTGAGGATAAACTCATCTTT.